A single sample is the source of the 22 T cell receptor beta chains below, sequenced in a study of blood T cell repertoires in COVID-19. TCRdb's copy holds only in-frame clones and misses some; the assay was immunoSEQ multiplex PCR. The sample records some 250,000 clones, around 87% being singletons. Sequencing was performed on peripheral blood. These receptors originate from a woman between 70 and 85 years old with active or convalescent COVID-19.

The chain links TRBV29-1 to TRBJ2-2, with TRBD1 matching over 7 bases. The CDR3 extends over 14 amino acids. The germline gives CDR1 SQVTM, CDR2 ANQGSEA. The junction had 10 bases not matched to a gene; V was cut back by 7 bases and J by 5 bases. Here the CDR3 DNA reads TGCAGCGGCAGTCCCGGGACAGTGACCGGGGAGCTGTTTTTT. Encoded protein: CSGSPGTVTGELFF.

This clone has just one count. This chain connects TRBV4-1 to TRBJ2-3; unclear D gene. V lost 1 base, J lost 6 bases, and 14 bases lay in between. In germline, CDR1 is MGHRA, CDR2 YSYEKL. The CDR3 sequence is 15 residues long. CDR3 DNA sequence: TGCGCCAGCAGCCAAGGGCGAGGTGCGGCGGATACGCAGTATTTT. It is translated as CASSQGRGAADTQYF.

The gene calls are TRBV21-1 and TRBJ2-7; the table calls TRBD1, which could not be checked here. TRBV21-1 is annotated as a pseudogene. The CDR3 extends over 13 amino acids. CDR3 sequence: CASRDRQAYEQYF. The CDR3 DNA reads as TGTGCCAGCAGAGACCGACAGGCCTACGAGCAGTACTTC.

The J gene is TRBJ2-3, the V gene TRBV6-6; perhaps TRBD2 as D (6 bases). V lost 2 bases, J lost 5 bases, and 11 bases lay in between. Germline V gene data show CDR1 as MNHNY and CDR2 as SVGAGI (reference sequence). The CDR3 spans 14 residues. CDR3 amino acids: CASSYPPGGDTQYF. The CDR3 region has the DNA TGTGCCAGCAGTTACCCTCCCGGGGGAGATACGCAGTATTTT.

The chain recombines TRBV27 with TRBJ2-7, with D possibly TRBD1 on 6 matching bases. The V gene lost 2 bases and the J gene lost 7 bases, with 24 bases spanning the gap. CDR1 MNHEY and CDR2 SMNVEV come from the germline V gene (reference sequence). This CDR3 is 17 amino acids long. The CDR3 DNA follows: TGTGCCAGCAGTTTACCGCCCCGACAGGCCAATGCCAGGGAGCAGTACTTC. It translates to CASSLPPRQANAREQYF.

This clone was recorded a few times. The chain carries TRBV7-9 and TRBJ2-7; D is ambiguous. CDR1 is SEHNR and CDR2 is FQNEAQ in the germline V gene (reference sequence). CDR3 length: 12 amino acids. With 2 bases removed from V and 5 bases from J, the gap between germline ends came to 7 bases. The CDR3 loop is CASSLITDEQYF. DNA for the CDR3: TGTGCCAGCAGCTTAATTACTGACGAGCAGTACTTC.

The chain employs TRBV12-3 or TRBV12-4 and TRBJ1-5, with 7 nucleotides matching TRBD1. The CDR3 length is 13 residues. The V segment lost 6 bases and the J segment 3 bases; nucleotides outside the gene matches: 2. Here the CDR3 DNA reads TGTGCCAGCAGAGGACAGGCCAATCAGCCCCAGCATTTT. Its protein product is CASRGQANQPQHF.

The rearrangement joins TRBV4-3 to TRBJ2-3; D uncertain. Germline assignment: CDR1 LGHNA and CDR2 YSLEER. The CDR3 sequence is 14 residues long. V was cut by 5 bases and J by 3 bases, with 12 bases left in between. CDR3 DNA sequence: TGCGCCAGCAGCGGCGACACGCAGACAGATACGCAGTATTTT. This sequence encodes CASSGDTQTDTQYF.

This clone was seen only a few times. This chain joins TRBV3-1 (or the pseudogene TRBV3-2) and TRBJ2-7; 8 bases match TRBD1. The V segment lost 1 base and the J segment 6 bases; nucleotides outside the gene matches: 5. This CDR3 is built from 14 residues. Germline loops: CDR1 LGHDT, CDR2 YNNKEL (reference sequence). The chain's CDR3 is CASSQVGTGGEQYF. CDR3 DNA: TGTGCCAGCAGCCAAGTCGGGACAGGCGGCGAGCAGTACTTC.

The chain employs TRBV2 and TRBJ1-5; a possible D gene is TRBD1 (5 bases). CDR3 length: 11 residues. CDR1 SNHLY and CDR2 FYNNEI come from the germline V gene. Trimming stripped 3 bases from V and 14 bases from J, with 11 bases between. The chain's CDR3 is CASSDRQFEHF. The CDR3 nucleotides are TGTGCCAGCAGTGATCGACAGTTTGAGCATTTT.

This chain uses TRBV5-6 with TRBJ1-2, with a possible D match to TRBD1 (6 bases). CDR1 and CDR2 (germline): SGHDT, YYEEEE. This CDR3 region has 12 residues. With 7 bases removed from V and 7 bases from J, the gap between germline ends came to 14 bases. This chain's CDR3 is CASGTQGSGYTF. CDR3 sequence (DNA): TGTGCCAGCGGAACTCAGGGGTCTGGCTACACCTTC.

The CDR3 is CATSDSTGSNQPQHF. The CDR3 DNA sequence: TGTGCCACCAGTGATTCGACAGGGAGCAATCAGCCCCAGCATTTT. The chain recombines TRBV24-1 with TRBJ1-5, with 7 bases lining up with TRBD1. The CDR3 is 15 amino acids. CDR1 KGHDR and CDR2 SFDVKD come from the germline V gene. The ends lost 2 bases at V and 1 base at J; junction bases unmatched: 1.

As DNA, the CDR3 is TGTGCCAGCAGCTCGGGACAGGGGGCCACAGATACGCAGTATTTT. Translation gives CASSSGQGATDTQYF. This chain joins TRBV7-9 and TRBJ2-3; 12 bases are shared with TRBD1. This CDR3 is built from 15 residues. J was trimmed by 2 bases and V by 4 bases; bases with no gene match: 1. Germline CDR1 reads SEHNR; CDR2 reads FQNEAQ (reference sequence).

The count of this clone is one. V is TRBV9 and J is TRBJ2-5, with TRBD2 matching over 8 bases. In germline, CDR1 is SGDLS, CDR2 YYNGEE. The CDR3 spans 15 residues. The junction had 4 bases not matched to a gene; V was cut back by 0 bases and J by 3 bases. The CDR3 is CASSVAGGGEETQYF. In DNA form, the CDR3 reads TGTGCCAGCAGCGTAGCGGGGGGGGGAGAAGAGACCCAGTACTTC.

V is TRBV5-1 and J is TRBJ1-4, with D possibly being TRBD1 (5 bases). The CDR3 runs to 16 residues. Germline V gene lookup returns CDR1 SGHRS and CDR2 YFSETQ. The germline V and J ends were trimmed by 2 bases and 7 bases, with 18 bases remaining between them. The CDR3 protein is CASSFTQVEVFEKLFF. The DNA of the CDR3 is TGCGCCAGCAGCTTTACACAGGTTGAAGTCTTTGAAAAACTGTTTTTT.

The chain recombines TRBV11-2 with TRBJ1-1; no firm D call. The germline V and J ends were trimmed by 6 bases and 4 bases, with 9 bases remaining between them. There are 12 residues in the CDR3. Germline CDR1 reads SGHAT; CDR2 reads FQNNGV. The CDR3 spells CASRGQTTEAFF. DNA of the CDR3: TGTGCCAGCAGGGGCCAAACCACTGAAGCTTTCTTT.

This sequence joins TRBV27 and TRBJ2-4, with 9 nucleotides matching TRBD1. J gave up 7 bases and V 3 bases, and 7 bases lay outside the gene matches. The CDR3 is 15 amino acids. CDR1 MNHEY and CDR2 SMNVEV come from the germline V gene (reference sequence). DNA for the CDR3: TGTGCCAGCAGTTTGGACAGGGGCGTCCCTAACATTCAGTACTTC. Encoded protein: CASSLDRGVPNIQYF.

The genes are TRBV9 and TRBJ1-5; D uncertain. V lost 3 bases and J lost 6, with 19 bases in between. The CDR3 contains 16 residues. Germline CDR1 reads SGDLS; CDR2 reads YYNGEE. The CDR3 DNA reads as TGTGCCAGCAGCGCCTCCTGGTCGACTCAAGGTCAGCCCCAGCATTTT. This sequence encodes CASSASWSTQGQPQHF.

V and J are TRBV20-1 and TRBJ2-1, with D perhaps matching TRBD2 (6 bases). Per germline, CDR1 DFQATT and CDR2 SNEGSKA (reference sequence). Trimming took 3 bases from V and 4 from J, leaving 16 bases between them. This CDR3 contains 15 residues. CDR3 DNA: TGCAGTGCTAGTACCGGGACTGGACTTTACAATGAGCAGTTCTTC. Protein product: CSASTGTGLYNEQFF.

The J gene is TRBJ2-1, the V gene TRBV5-1; D unresolved. Germline assignment: CDR1 SGHRS and CDR2 YFSETQ. Trimming took off 5 bases at V and 4 bases at J, with 7 bases between the two ends. The length of the CDR3 is 12 residues. DNA for the CDR3: TGCGCCAGCAGTTTACAGTACAATGAGCAGTTCTTC. It encodes CASSLQYNEQFF.

Remarks on this clone: The same CDR3 also results from other DNA sequences found in this sample. V usage is TRBV18 and J usage is TRBJ1-5, with D unclear. Per the germline V gene, CDR1 is KGHSH and CDR2 is LQKENI. There are 13 residues in the CDR3. V dropped 4 bases and J dropped 0 bases, with 4 bases sitting between them. The CDR3 sequence: CASSLYSNQPQHF. CDR3 coding DNA: TGTGCCAGCTCACTTTATAGCAATCAGCCCCAGCATTTT.

The gene calls are TRBV11-3 and TRBJ1-1; D remains unclear. Trimming stripped 1 base from V and 2 bases from J, with 8 bases between. Germline CDR1 and CDR2: SGHNT and YENEEA. The CDR3 has 14 amino acids. The CDR3 loop is CASSLVVANTEAFF. Here the CDR3 DNA reads TGTGCCAGCAGCTTAGTTGTGGCCAACACTGAAGCTTTCTTT.